The clone carrying this T cell receptor beta chain has a count of ten or more. This CDR3 spans 16 amino acids. The V and J ends lost 5 bases and 5 bases, in that order; junction bases with no gene match: 10. CDR1 SEHNR and CDR2 FQNEAQ come from the germline V gene (reference sequence). The sample originates from a study of T cell repertoires in cytomegalovirus infection. TCRdb recomputed calls from the reads with MiXCR, one row per CDR3 protein. The sample lists almost 550,000 distinct CDR3 sequences; more than 15% were seen once. This sequence was found in a human donor in good health (CMV status not recorded). Some clones in this sample may be carry-over from other donors' samples. V usage is TRBV7-9 and J usage is TRBJ2-1; 9 bases agree with TRBD2. Sequencing input: CD8+ T cells from PBMCs. This CDR3 reads CASSPVTASGDNEQFF. The CDR3 coding sequence is TGTGCCAGCAGCCCTGTCACGGCTAGCGGGGACAATGAGCAGTTCTTC.